The rows below give T cell receptor beta chains drawn from one sample of a study of OX40 agonist ivuxolimab in advanced cancers. Measured with immunoSEQ multiplex PCR; TCRdb has only the in-frame clones, and not every one. Counted here are about 40,000 clones, roughly 81% occurring once; the ten biggest clones make up 16%. The material was CD4+ or CD8+ T cells sorted from blood, obtained in a trial of the OX40 agonist ivuxolimab. The receptors here all came from an adult with an advanced solid tumor such as melanoma, head and neck, liver or kidney cancer. Both conserved end residues are part of each CDR3. The D gene is left open where the match is weak. Some rows mark clone size as missing; the rest say once, few, many or name a class of expanded clone.

TRBV19	TRBD2	TRBJ2-7	once	CASRAGEGSEQYF	TGTGCCAGTAGGGCGGGAGAAGGGAGCGAGCAGTACTTC
TRBV4-3	-	TRBJ1-4	-	CASSQDGRLTSNEKLFF	TGCGCCAGCAGCCAAGATGGGAGACTTACTAGTAATGAAAAACTGTTTTTT
TRBV28	-	TRBJ2-2	-	CASLIGTGELFF	TGTGCCAGCCTGATAGGGACCGGGGAGCTGTTTTTT
TRBV7-6	-	TRBJ2-1	-	CASSHGGANEQFF	TGTGCCAGCAGCCATGGGGGGGCAAATGAGCAGTTCTTC
TRBV27	-	TRBJ2-4	-	CASSFSVGDIQYF	TGTGCCAGCAGTTTCTCGGTTGGGGACATTCAGTACTTC
TRBV9	-	TRBJ2-7	-	CASSSTGTWDEQYF	TGTGCCAGCAGTAGCACCGGGACATGGGACGAGCAGTACTTC
TRBV6-6	-	TRBJ1-1	-	CASSYGLAGAGTEAFF	TGTGCCAGCAGTTACGGGCTCGCAGGGGCTGGCACTGAAGCTTTCTTT
TRBV30	-	TRBJ2-7	-	CAWESSWEQYF	TGTGCCTGGGAGTCATCTTGGGAGCAGTACTTC
TRBV7-9	-	TRBJ2-7	-	CASSHFDRSSYEQYF	TGTGCCAGCAGCCACTTCGACCGTTCCTCCTACGAGCAGTACTTC
TRBV5-4	-	TRBJ2-3	-	CASSRTGDTDTQYF	TGTGCCAGCAGCCGAACCGGGGACACAGATACGCAGTATTTT
TRBV11-2	TRBD2	TRBJ2-5	-	CASRAGDATQYF	TGTGCCAGCAGGGCGGGGGATGCGACCCAGTACTTC
TRBV7-9	TRBD1	TRBJ2-3	-	CASSPRDRASTDTQYF	TGTGCCAGCAGCCCCAGGGACAGGGCTAGCACAGATACGCAGTATTTT
TRBV6-1	TRBD2	TRBJ2-7	-	CASSEGGNSYEQYF	TGTGCCAGCAGTGAGGGGGGGAACTCCTACGAGCAGTACTTC
TRBV29-1	-	TRBJ1-3	-	CSVNTGRENTIYF	TGCAGCGTCAACACAGGGAGGGAAAACACCATATATTTT
TRBV6-5	-	TRBJ2-7	once	CASSSGLLYEQYF	TGTGCCAGCAGTTCCGGACTGCTTTACGAGCAGTACTTC
TRBV9	-	TRBJ2-1	-	CASSVVYNEQFF	TGTGCCAGCAGCGTAGTCTACAATGAGCAGTTCTTC
TRBV7-9	TRBD2	TRBJ2-7	-	CASSPGLAGGPTEQYF	TGTGCCAGTTCTCCGGGACTAGCGGGAGGGCCTACCGAGCAGTACTTC
TRBV19	TRBD2	TRBJ2-7	large	CASSRTSGSFDEQYF	TGTGCCAGTAGTAGAACTAGCGGGAGTTTCGACGAGCAGTACTTC
TRBV11-3	-	TRBJ1-2	-	CASSLTAGNYGYTF	TGTGCCAGCAGCTTAACGGCAGGGAACTATGGCTACACCTTC
TRBV5-1	-	TRBJ1-1	-	CASSAGTEAFF	TGCGCCAGCAGCGCGGGAACTGAAGCTTTCTTT
TRBV4-3	-	TRBJ1-2	-	CASSQGDGRIWDGYTF	TGCGCCAGCAGCCAAGGAGACGGGAGGATCTGGGATGGCTACACCTTC
TRBV4-3	TRBD2	TRBJ2-2	medium-sized	CASSQNLAGITGELFF	TGCGCCAGCAGCCAAAATCTAGCGGGCATCACCGGGGAGCTGTTTTTT
TRBV6-6	TRBD1	TRBJ2-3	-	CASSYYRDRVQDTQYF	TGTGCCAGCAGTTACTACCGGGACAGGGTTCAGGATACGCAGTATTTT
TRBV30	-	TRBJ2-2	-	CALTGRTRTGELFF	TGTGCCTTGACAGGGAGGACACGCACCGGGGAGCTGTTTTTT
TRBV19	-	TRBJ2-7	-	CASSIVAESSYEQYF	TGTGCCAGTAGTATAGTGGCGGAAAGCTCCTACGAGCAGTACTTC
TRBV30	-	TRBJ2-7	once	CAWSPAWPYEQYF	TGTGCCTGGAGCCCGGCTTGGCCCTACGAGCAGTACTTC
TRBV4-3	-	TRBJ1-4	-	CASSPSVRVTNEKLFF	TGCGCCAGCAGCCCCTCCGTCAGGGTAACTAATGAAAAACTGTTTTTT
TRBV27	-	TRBJ1-4	-	CASSFRGYNEKLFF	TGTGCCAGCAGTTTTCGGGGGTATAATGAAAAACTGTTTTTT
TRBV6-4	-	TRBJ1-2	-	CASSDSGYGYTF	TGTGCCAGCAGTGACTCAGGTTATGGCTACACCTTC
TRBV7-9	TRBD1	TRBJ1-1	-	CASSPDRAIPEAFF	TGTGCCAGCAGCCCTGACAGGGCAATCCCTGAAGCTTTCTTT
TRBV9	TRBD1	TRBJ1-4	-	CASSSRDSNEKLFF	TGTGCCAGCAGCTCCCGGGACAGTAATGAAAAACTGTTTTTT
TRBV4-1	-	TRBJ2-7	-	CASSVQASYEQYF	TGCGCCAGCAGCGTCCAGGCCTCCTACGAGCAGTACTTC
TRBV15	-	TRBJ2-5	-	CATAKLGQETQYF	TGTGCCACCGCTAAGTTGGGCCAAGAGACCCAGTACTTC
TRBV5-1	-	TRBJ2-7	-	CASSSQESAGAYEQYF	TGCGCCAGCAGCTCGCAAGAATCGGCTGGAGCCTACGAGCAGTACTTC